The entry that follows covers one T cell receptor beta chain sequence. Assay: immunoSEQ multiplex PCR; the TCRdb copy retains only in-frame clones and omits some. The sample comprises more than 95,000 clones, more than 80% of which are singletons, and approximately 3% rests with the top ten. This CDR3 is 17 amino acids long. Germline V gene data show CDR1 as MDHEN and CDR2 as SYDVKM. V shed 5 bases, J shed 4 bases, and the junction held 12 bases outside the gene matches. This entry belongs to a study of blood T cell repertoires in COVID-19. The clonotype comes from a woman older than 75 with COVID-19, enrolled during active disease. The sequencing sample was made of peripheral blood. This chain uses TRBV28 with TRBJ1-5; 9 nucleotides agree with TRBD1. In DNA form, the CDR3 reads TGTGCCAGCAGTCTACCGTTGACAGGGGGTTGGAATCAGCCCCAGCATTTT. Amino acids: CASSLPLTGGWNQPQHF.